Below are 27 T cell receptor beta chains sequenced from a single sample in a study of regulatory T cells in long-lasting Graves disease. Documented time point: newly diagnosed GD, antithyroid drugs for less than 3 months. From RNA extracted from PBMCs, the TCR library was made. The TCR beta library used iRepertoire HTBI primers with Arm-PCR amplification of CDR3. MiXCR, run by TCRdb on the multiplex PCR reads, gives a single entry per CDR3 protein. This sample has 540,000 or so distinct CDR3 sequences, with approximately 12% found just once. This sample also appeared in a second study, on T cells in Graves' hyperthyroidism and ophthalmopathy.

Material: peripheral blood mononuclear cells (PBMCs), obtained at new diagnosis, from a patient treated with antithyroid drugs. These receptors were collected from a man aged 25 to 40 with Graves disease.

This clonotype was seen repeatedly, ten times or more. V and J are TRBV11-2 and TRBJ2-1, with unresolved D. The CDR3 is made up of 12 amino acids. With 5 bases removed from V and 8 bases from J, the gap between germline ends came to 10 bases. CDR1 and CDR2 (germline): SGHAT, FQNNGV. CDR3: CASSIGLDEQFF. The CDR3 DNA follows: TGTGCCAGCAGCATAGGGTTAGATGAGCAGTTCTTC.

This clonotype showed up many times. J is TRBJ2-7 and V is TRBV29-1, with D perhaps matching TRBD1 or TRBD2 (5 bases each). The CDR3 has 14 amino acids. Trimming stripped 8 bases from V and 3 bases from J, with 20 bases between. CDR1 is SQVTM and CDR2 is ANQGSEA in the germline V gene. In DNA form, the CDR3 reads TGCAGCCCCGTGGGGCGGGTTGGACTCTACGAGCAGTACTTC. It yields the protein CSPVGRVGLYEQYF.

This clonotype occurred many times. As DNA, the CDR3 is TGTGCCAGCAGTCTACGGCTGACGGGAGCTTTCTTT. The encoded protein is CASSLRLTGAFF. The chain uses TRBV7-9 and TRBJ1-1; the D is unclear. CDR1 SEHNR and CDR2 FQNEAQ come from the germline V gene (reference sequence). The ends were cut back, 6 bases at V and 10 bases at J, with 15 bases in the middle. The CDR3 is 12 amino acids.

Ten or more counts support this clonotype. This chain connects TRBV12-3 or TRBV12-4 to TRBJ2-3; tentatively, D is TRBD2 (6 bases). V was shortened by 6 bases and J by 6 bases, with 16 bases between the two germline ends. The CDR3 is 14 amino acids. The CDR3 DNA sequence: TGTGCCAGCAGGGGGGGTCTCGGGGTTGATACGCAGTATTTT. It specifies CASRGGLGVDTQYF.

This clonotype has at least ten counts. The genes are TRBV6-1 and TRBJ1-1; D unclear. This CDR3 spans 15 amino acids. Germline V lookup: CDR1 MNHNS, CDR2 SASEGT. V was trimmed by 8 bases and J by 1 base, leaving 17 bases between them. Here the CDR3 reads CASALTRDWNTEAFF. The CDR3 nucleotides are TGTGCCAGCGCCCTAACGAGGGATTGGAACACTGAAGCTTTCTTT.

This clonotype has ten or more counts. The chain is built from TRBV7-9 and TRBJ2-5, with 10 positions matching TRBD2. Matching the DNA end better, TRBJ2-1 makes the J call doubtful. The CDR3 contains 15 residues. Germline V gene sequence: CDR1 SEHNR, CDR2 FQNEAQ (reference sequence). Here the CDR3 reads CASSWGLAPTGEQFF. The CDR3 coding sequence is TGTGCCAGCAGCTGGGGACTAGCGCCGACCGGAGAGCAGTTCTTC.

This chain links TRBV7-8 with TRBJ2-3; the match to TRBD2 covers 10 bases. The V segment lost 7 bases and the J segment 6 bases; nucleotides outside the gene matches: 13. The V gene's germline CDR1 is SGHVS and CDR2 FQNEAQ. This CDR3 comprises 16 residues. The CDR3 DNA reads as TGTGCCAGCAAAAGCGGGAGGGGGTTTTTTGGGGATACGCAGTATTTT. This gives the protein CASKSGRGFFGDTQYF.

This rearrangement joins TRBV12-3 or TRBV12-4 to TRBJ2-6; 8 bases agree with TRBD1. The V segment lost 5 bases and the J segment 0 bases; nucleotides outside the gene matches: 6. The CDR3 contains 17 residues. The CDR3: CASSPGTGFSGANVLTF. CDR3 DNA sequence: TGTGCCAGCAGTCCCGGGACAGGTTTCTCTGGGGCCAACGTCCTGACTTTC.

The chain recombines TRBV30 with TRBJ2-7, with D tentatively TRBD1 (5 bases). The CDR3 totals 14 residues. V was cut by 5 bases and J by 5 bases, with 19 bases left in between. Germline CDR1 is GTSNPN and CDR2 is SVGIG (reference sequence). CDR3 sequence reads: CAWARQWYANEQYF. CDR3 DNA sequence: TGTGCCTGGGCTAGACAGTGGTACGCCAACGAGCAGTACTTC. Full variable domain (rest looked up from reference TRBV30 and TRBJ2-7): SQTIHQWPATLVQPVGSPLSLECTVEGTSNPNLYWYRQAAGRGLQLLFYSVGIGQISSEVPQNLSASRPQDRQFILSSKKLLLSDSGFYLCAWARQWYANEQYFGPGTRLTVT.

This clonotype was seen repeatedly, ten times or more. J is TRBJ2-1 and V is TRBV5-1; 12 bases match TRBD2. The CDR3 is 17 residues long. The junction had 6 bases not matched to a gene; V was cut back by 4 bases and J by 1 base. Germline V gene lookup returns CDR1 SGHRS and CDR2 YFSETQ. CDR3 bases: TGCGCCAGCAGCCTTCTAGCGGGAGGGCCGTCCTACAATGAGCAGTTCTTC. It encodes CASSLLAGGPSYNEQFF.

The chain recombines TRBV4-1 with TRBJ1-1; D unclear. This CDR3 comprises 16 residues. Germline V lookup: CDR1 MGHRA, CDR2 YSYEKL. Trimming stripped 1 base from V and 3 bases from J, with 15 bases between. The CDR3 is CASSQGTSAGYTEAFF. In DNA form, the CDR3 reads TGCGCCAGCAGCCAAGGGACTTCCGCGGGTTACACTGAAGCTTTCTTT.

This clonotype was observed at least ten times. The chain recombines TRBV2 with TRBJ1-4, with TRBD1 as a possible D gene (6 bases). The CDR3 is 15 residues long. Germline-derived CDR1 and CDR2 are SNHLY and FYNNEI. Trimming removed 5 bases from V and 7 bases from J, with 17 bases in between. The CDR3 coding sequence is TGTGCCAGCAGTAGGCCCCCACAGGGACTTGAAAAACTGTTTTTT. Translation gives CASSRPPQGLEKLFF.

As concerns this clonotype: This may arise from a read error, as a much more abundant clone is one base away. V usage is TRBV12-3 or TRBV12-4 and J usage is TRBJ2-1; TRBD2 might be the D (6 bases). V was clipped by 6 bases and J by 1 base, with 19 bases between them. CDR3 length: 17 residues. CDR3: CASSHIRRVGSYNEQFF. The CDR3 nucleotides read TGTGCCAGCAGCCATATACGGAGGGTTGGGTCCTACAATGAGCAGTTCTTC.

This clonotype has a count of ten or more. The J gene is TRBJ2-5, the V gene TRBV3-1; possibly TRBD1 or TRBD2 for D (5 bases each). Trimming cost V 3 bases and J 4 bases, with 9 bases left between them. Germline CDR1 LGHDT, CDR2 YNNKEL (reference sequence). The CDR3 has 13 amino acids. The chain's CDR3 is CASSQSGGETQYF. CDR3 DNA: TGTGCCAGCAGCCAGAGTGGGGGAGAGACCCAGTACTTC.

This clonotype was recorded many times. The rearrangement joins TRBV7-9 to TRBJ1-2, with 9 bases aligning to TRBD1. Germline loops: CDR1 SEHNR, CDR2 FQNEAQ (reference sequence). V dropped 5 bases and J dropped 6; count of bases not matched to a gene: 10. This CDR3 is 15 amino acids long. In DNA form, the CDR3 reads TGTGCCAGCAGCCGTAGGGAACAGGGGGCGAATGGCTACACCTTC. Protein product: CASSRREQGANGYTF.

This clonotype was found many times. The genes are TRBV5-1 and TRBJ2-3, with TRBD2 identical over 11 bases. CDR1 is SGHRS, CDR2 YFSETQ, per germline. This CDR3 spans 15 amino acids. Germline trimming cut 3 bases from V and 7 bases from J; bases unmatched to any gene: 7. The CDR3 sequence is CASSSGLAGPNTQYF. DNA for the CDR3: TGCGCCAGCAGCTCCGGACTAGCGGGTCCAAATACGCAGTATTTT.

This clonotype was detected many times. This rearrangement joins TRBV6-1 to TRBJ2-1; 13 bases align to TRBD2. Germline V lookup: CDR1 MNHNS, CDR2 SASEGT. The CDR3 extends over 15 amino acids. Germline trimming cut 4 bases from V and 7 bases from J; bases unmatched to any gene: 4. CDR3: CASSAGLAGFNEQFF. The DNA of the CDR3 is TGTGCCAGCAGTGCGGGACTAGCGGGATTTAATGAGCAGTTCTTC.

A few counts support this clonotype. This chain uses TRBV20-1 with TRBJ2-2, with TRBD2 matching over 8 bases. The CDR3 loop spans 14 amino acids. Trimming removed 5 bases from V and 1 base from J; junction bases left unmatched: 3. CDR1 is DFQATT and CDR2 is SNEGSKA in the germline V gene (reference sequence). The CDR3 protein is CSASTSVNTGELFF. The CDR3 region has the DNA TGCAGTGCTTCGACTAGCGTGAACACCGGGGAGCTGTTTTTT.

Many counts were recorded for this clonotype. The CDR3 loop is CASSGDSRLKYF. In DNA form, the CDR3 reads TGTGCCAGTAGCGGGGACTCAAGATTGAAGTACTTC. The chain uses TRBV19 and TRBJ2-5, with a tentative D call TRBD2 (6 bases). Trimming shortened V by 6 bases and J by 12 bases, and 17 bases separated the two germline ends. The CDR3 consists of 12 residues. The germline gives CDR1 LNHDA, CDR2 SQIVND (reference sequence).

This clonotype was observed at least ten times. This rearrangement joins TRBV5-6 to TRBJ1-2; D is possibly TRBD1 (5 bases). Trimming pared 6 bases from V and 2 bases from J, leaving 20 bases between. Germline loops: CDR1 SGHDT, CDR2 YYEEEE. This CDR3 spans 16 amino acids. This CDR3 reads CASTPRGTGTNYGYTF. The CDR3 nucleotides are TGTGCCAGCACCCCGAGGGGCACGGGGACCAACTATGGCTACACCTTC.

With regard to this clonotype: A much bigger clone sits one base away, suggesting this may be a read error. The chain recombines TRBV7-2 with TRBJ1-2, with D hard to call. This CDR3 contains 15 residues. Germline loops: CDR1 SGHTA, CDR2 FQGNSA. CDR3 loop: CASSLAAETVYGYTF. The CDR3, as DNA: TGTGCCAGCAGCCTAGCCGCGGAGACGGTCTATGGCTACACCTTC.

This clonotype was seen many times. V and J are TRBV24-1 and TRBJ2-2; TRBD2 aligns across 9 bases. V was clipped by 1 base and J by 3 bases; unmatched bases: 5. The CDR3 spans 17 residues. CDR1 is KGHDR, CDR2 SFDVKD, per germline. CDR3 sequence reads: CATSDLSTSGDTGELFF. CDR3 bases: TGTGCCACCAGTGATTTATCGACTAGCGGTGACACCGGGGAGCTGTTTTTT.

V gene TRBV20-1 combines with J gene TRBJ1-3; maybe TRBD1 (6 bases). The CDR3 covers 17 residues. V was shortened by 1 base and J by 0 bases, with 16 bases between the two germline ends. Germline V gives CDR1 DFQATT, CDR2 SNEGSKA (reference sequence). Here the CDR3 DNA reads TGCAGTGCTAGAGTAACCCGGGACATCAGCTCTGGAAACACCATATATTTT. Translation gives CSARVTRDISSGNTIYF.

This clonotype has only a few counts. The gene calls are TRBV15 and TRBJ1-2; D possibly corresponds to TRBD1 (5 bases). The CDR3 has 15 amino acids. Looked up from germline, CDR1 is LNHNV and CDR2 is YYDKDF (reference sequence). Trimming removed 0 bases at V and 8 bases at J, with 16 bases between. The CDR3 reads CATSRERSGMYGYTF. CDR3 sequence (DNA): TGTGCCACCAGCAGAGAAAGATCAGGGATGTACGGCTACACCTTC.

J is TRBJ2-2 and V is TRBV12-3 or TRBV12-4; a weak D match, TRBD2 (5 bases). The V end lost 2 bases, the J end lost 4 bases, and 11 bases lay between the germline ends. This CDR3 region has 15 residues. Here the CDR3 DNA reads TGTGCCAGCAGTTTAATAGGACTCCGCACCGGGGAGCTGTTTTTT. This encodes CASSLIGLRTGELFF.

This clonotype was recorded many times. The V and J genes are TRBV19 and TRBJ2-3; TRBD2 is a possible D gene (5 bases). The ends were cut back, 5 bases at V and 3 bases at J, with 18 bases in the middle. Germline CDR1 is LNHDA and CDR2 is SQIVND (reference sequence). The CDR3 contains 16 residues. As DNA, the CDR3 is TGTGCCAGTAGTGAGTCGGGCGGGTTGGGAACAGATACGCAGTATTTT. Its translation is CASSESGGLGTDTQYF. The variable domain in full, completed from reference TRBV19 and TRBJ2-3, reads DGGITQSPKYLFRKEGQNVTLSCEQNLNHDAMYWYRQDPGQGLRLIYYSQIVNDFQKGDIAEGYSVSREKKESFPLTVTSAQKNPTAFYLCASSESGGLGTDTQYFGPGTRLTVL.

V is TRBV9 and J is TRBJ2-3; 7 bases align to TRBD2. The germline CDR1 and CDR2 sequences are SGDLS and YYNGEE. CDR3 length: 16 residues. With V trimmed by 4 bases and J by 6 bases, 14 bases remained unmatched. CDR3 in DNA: TGTGCCAGCAGCCCGCCCTTAAGCGGGGCGAGGGATACGCAGTATTTT. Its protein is CASSPPLSGARDTQYF.